This TCR beta chain was identified during a study of blood T cell repertoires in COVID-19. Background on the study: Italy, Spain and the United States were the sources of the convalescent and acute COVID-19 samples.

The CDR3 totals 14 residues. V lost 4 bases, J lost 9 bases, and 16 bases lay in between. The germline V gene has CDR1 MGHRA and CDR2 YSYEKL. Original data processing: Amplification from reference gene primers served as the basis for estimated nucleated cell counts. Clones were read by immunoSEQ multiplex PCR, and TCRdb kept only the in-frame ones, dropping some. The DNA gave D and trimming, while V, J and clone size come from that table. The sample has around 92,000 clones; 86% are singletons. This clone was counted once. This clonotype was obtained from a human donor in a cohort sampled during active COVID-19. Sequenced sample: peripheral blood. The chain joins TRBV4-1 to TRBJ1-5; no clear D gene. The chain's CDR3 is CASSLSVRSWPQHF. The DNA for the CDR3 is TGCGCCAGCAGCCTAAGCGTCAGATCTTGGCCCCAGCATTTT.